A single sample gave rise to the 14 T cell receptor beta chains below, sequenced in a study of a mutant IDH1 vaccine in newly diagnosed glioma. Assay used: immunoSEQ multiplex PCR; TCRdb lists only in-frame clones, some missing. The data contain 65,000 to 70,000 clones, approximately 82% of them singletons. The sample's time point: baseline, week 1 (first vaccination visit). Treatment described: pre-vaccination baseline after standard-of-care therapy. The sequences come from peripheral blood mononuclear cells (PBMCs), collected from a glioma patient treated with radiotherapy, temozolomide or both. These receptors were taken from a woman younger than 30 with glioma. Some clones in this sample may be carry-over from other donors' samples.

This clone was counted only a few times. The rearrangement uses TRBV19 and TRBJ2-1, with 10 bases that match TRBD2. Germline CDR1 reads LNHDA; CDR2 reads SQIVND (reference sequence). The CDR3 consists of 17 residues. V shed 4 bases, J shed 8 bases, and the junction held 14 bases outside the gene matches. As DNA, the CDR3 is TGTGCCAGTAGTACCCGACTAGCGGGCCGGGCGGGTGATGAGCAGTTCTTC. Its protein product is CASSTRLAGRAGDEQFF.

The V and J genes are TRBV11-3 and TRBJ1-1, with TRBD1 identical over 7 bases. There are 13 residues in the CDR3. Germline CDR1 is SGHNT and CDR2 is YENEEA. The V segment lost 1 base and the J segment 8 bases; nucleotides outside the gene matches: 4. DNA of the CDR3: TGTGCCAGCAGCTTAGGAGGGGGCGGAGAAGCTTTCTTT. Amino acid sequence: CASSLGGGGEAFF.

The chain's CDR3 is CASSENRGSGYTF. The CDR3 DNA reads as TGTGCCAGCAGCGAAAACAGGGGTAGTGGCTACACCTTC. V and J are TRBV5-6 and TRBJ1-2; 7 bases align to TRBD1. V trimming: 4 bases; J trimming: 7 bases; junction bases outside the gene matches: 7. Germline V gene sequence: CDR1 SGHDT, CDR2 YYEEEE. The CDR3 consists of 13 residues.

The chain has TRBV6-6 and TRBJ2-5; the D call may be TRBD1 or TRBD2 (5 bases each). From germline, CDR1 is MNHNY and CDR2 SVGAGI (reference sequence). The CDR3 has 16 amino acids. The V end lost 0 bases, the J end lost 5 bases, and 16 bases lay between the germline ends. The CDR3 loop is CASSYSRGTPSETQYF. CDR3 DNA sequence: TGTGCCAGCAGTTACTCGAGAGGGACCCCCTCGGAGACCCAGTACTTC.

The genes are TRBV9 and TRBJ2-4; D might be TRBD1 (5 bases). The CDR3 has 14 residues. Between the trimmed V and J ends, which lost 2 bases and 7 bases, there was a span of 13 bases. Germline lookup yields CDR1 SGDLS and CDR2 YYNGEE. CDR3 in DNA: TGTGCCAGCAGCGTTGGGCTGGGGCGGAACATTCAGTACTTC. Translating it yields CASSVGLGRNIQYF.

V and J are TRBV21-1 and TRBJ1-6. TRBV21-1 is a pseudogene. This CDR3 is 16 amino acids long. This chain's CDR3 is CASSKLGRVGNSPLHF. The CDR3 bases are TGTGCCAGCAGCAAATTGGGGAGAGTGGGGAATTCACCCCTCCACTTT.

This sequence joins TRBV5-4 and TRBJ1-6; D is unclear. This CDR3 comprises 14 residues. The V end was cut by 1 base, the J end by 7 bases, with 9 bases between. The germline gives CDR1 SGHNT, CDR2 YYREEE (reference sequence). CDR3 residues: CASSLIEGNSPLHF. The CDR3 nucleotides read TGTGCCAGCAGCTTGATCGAAGGGAATTCACCCCTCCACTTT.

V gene TRBV9 combines with J gene TRBJ2-4; TRBD2 agrees at 16 bases. The trim removed 3 bases at V and 1 base at J, leaving 7 bases unmatched. Germline V gene data show CDR1 as SGDLS and CDR2 as YYNGEE. The CDR3 loop spans 19 amino acids. CDR3 residues: CASSEAGLAGGRAKNIQYF. CDR3 DNA: TGTGCCAGCAGCGAGGCGGGACTAGCGGGGGGGCGGGCCAAAAACATTCAGTACTTC.

V and J are TRBV5-1 and TRBJ2-7; D is unclear. The V end lost 5 bases, the J end lost 3 bases, and 18 bases lay between the germline ends. The CDR3 is 15 residues long. Looked up from germline, CDR1 is SGHRS and CDR2 is YFSETQ. CDR3 residues: CASSSRLGSGYEQYF. The CDR3 DNA reads TGCGCCAGCAGTTCGAGGTTGGGATCCGGCTACGAGCAGTACTTC.

The chain links TRBV5-1 to TRBJ1-2, with a tentative D call TRBD1 (5 bases). The CDR3 sequence is 14 residues long. V was pared by 3 bases and J by 5 bases, with 14 bases between. CDR1 is SGHRS and CDR2 is YFSETQ in the germline V gene. The CDR3 loop reads CASSSGNMGYGYTF. The CDR3 nucleotides read TGCGCCAGCAGCTCAGGGAATATGGGTTATGGCTACACCTTC.

Concerning this clone itself: The germline gene is not matched at one end of the junction; a read error may be the cause. The rearrangement joins TRBV2 to TRBJ2-5, with a tentative D call TRBD1 (7 bases). The CDR3 is 12 residues long. The germline V gene encodes CDR1 SNHLY and CDR2 FYNNEI. CDR3 sequence: CASSVLEGAVHF. DNA for the CDR3: TGTGCCAGCAGTGTTTTGGAGGGGGCGGTGCACTTC.

This clone was seen only once. The rearrangement uses TRBV7-8 and TRBJ1-5, with D maybe TRBD1 (5 bases). V lost 1 base to trimming and J lost 4 bases, with 11 bases between them. The germline CDR1 and CDR2 sequences are SGHVS and FQNEAQ. The CDR3 covers 15 residues. As DNA, the CDR3 is TGTGCCAGCAGCTTAGGGAGGACACAGAATCAGCCCCAGCATTTT. It codes for CASSLGRTQNQPQHF.

The chain carries TRBV2 and TRBJ1-2, with D possibly matching TRBD1 (5 bases). V was trimmed by 10 bases and J by 6 bases, leaving 12 bases between them. CDR3 length equals 11 residues. The germline CDR1 and CDR2 sequences are SNHLY and FYNNEI. Here the CDR3 reads CATWGYDGYTF. DNA for the CDR3: TGTGCCACCTGGGGGTACGATGGCTACACCTTC.

This chain uses TRBV9 with TRBJ1-5; 11 nucleotides line up with TRBD1. V gave up 3 bases and J gave up 3 bases; unmatched junction bases: 14. Germline assignment: CDR1 SGDLS and CDR2 YYNGEE. The CDR3 consists of 19 residues. CDR3 nucleotides: TGTGCCAGCAGCGCCCAAAAGGACAGGGGGCGGCCCTACAATCAGCCCCAGCATTTT. Translated: CASSAQKDRGRPYNQPQHF.